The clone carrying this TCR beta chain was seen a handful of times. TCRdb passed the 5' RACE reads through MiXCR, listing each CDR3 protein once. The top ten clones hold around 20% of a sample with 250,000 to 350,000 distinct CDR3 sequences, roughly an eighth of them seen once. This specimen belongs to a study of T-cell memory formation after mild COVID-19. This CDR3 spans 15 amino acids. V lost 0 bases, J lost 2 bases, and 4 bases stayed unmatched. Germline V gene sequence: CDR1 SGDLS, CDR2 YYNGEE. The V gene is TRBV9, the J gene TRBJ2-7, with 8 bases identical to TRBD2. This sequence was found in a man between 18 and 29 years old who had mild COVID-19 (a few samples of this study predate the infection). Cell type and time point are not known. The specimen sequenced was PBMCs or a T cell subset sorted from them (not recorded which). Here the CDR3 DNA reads TGTGCCAGCAGCGTAGATGCGGGGGGAACCTACGAGCAGTACTTC. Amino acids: CASSVDAGGTYEQYF.